Each of the 25 T cell receptor beta chains below was sequenced from the same sample in a study of blood T cell repertoires in COVID-19. TCRdb keeps only in-frame clones here, not all; method: immunoSEQ multiplex PCR. The sample shows around 140,000 clones, 80% to 90% of them seen only once. Input material: peripheral blood. All receptors derive from a man aged 55 to 69 with active or convalescent COVID-19.

The chain employs TRBV18 and TRBJ1-2, with D unresolved. The germline V gene encodes CDR1 KGHSH and CDR2 LQKENI. CDR3 size: 13 residues. Deletions cut 0 bases from V and 8 bases from J, with 10 bases between. The CDR3 here is CASSPPATRGYTF. CDR3 nucleotide sequence: TGTGCCAGCTCACCACCGGCCACGCGGGGCTACACCTTC.

This clone was detected only once. The chain employs TRBV28 and TRBJ2-7, with 10 bases aligning to TRBD1. The J segment lost 2 bases and the V segment lost 0 bases, leaving 7 bases of the junction unmatched. The CDR3 extends over 17 amino acids. Germline V lookup: CDR1 MDHEN, CDR2 SYDVKM. CDR3 DNA: TGTGCCAGCAGTTTATGGGTGGGACAGGGGCCCACCTACGAGCAGTACTTC. It codes for CASSLWVGQGPTYEQYF.

This chain links TRBV9 with TRBJ2-2; possible D gene TRBD2, 6 bases. The CDR3 loop spans 15 amino acids. The V gene lost 4 bases and the J gene lost 4 bases, with 14 bases spanning the gap. CDR1 is SGDLS, CDR2 YYNGEE, per germline. The CDR3 is CASSSQTGSTGELFF. Here the CDR3 DNA reads TGTGCCAGCAGCTCCCAGACCGGGAGCACCGGGGAGCTGTTTTTT.

This clone showed up just once. The CDR3 region is CATSREEGREGNQPQHF. DNA for the CDR3: TGTGCCACCAGCAGAGAGGAGGGCAGGGAAGGCAATCAGCCCCAGCATTTT. This chain links TRBV15 with TRBJ1-5; possibly TRBD1 for D (5 bases). The CDR3 sequence is 17 residues long. Germline V gene lookup returns CDR1 LNHNV and CDR2 YYDKDF (reference sequence). With 0 bases removed from V and 2 bases from J, the gap between germline ends came to 14 bases. The entire variable domain, with the rest obtained from reference TRBV15 and TRBJ1-5, is as follows: DAMVIQNPRYQVTQFGKPVTLSCSQTLNHNVMYWYQQKSSQAPKLLFHYYDKDFNNEADTPDNFQSRRPNTSFCFLDIRSPGLGDTAMYLCATSREEGREGNQPQHFGDGTRLSIL.

A single count supports this clone. The J gene is TRBJ2-3, the V gene TRBV7-2, with a weak D call TRBD2 (6 bases). Germline CDR1 is SGHTA and CDR2 is FQGNSA. There are 15 residues in the CDR3. Deletions cut 1 base from V and 3 bases from J, with 11 bases between. The CDR3 DNA reads TGTGCCAGCAGCTTAGTTCCGCTAGCGACAGATACGCAGTATTTT. Translating gives CASSLVPLATDTQYF.

In DNA form, the CDR3 reads TGTGCCAGCAGCGACGGACAGGGTTACACCGGGGAGCTGTTTTTT. Its protein is CASSDGQGYTGELFF. The rearrangement uses TRBV7-3 and TRBJ2-2; TRBD1 agrees at 8 bases. The CDR3 sequence is 15 residues long. Germline V gene lookup returns CDR1 SGHTA and CDR2 FQGTGA. With V trimmed by 5 bases and J by 3 bases, 5 bases remained unmatched.

The chain uses TRBV29-1 and TRBJ1-2; 7 bases map to TRBD1. The CDR3 length is 13 residues. Germline CDR1 reads SQVTM; CDR2 reads ANQGSEA. Trimming took 5 bases from V and 0 from J; bases not matched to a gene: 3. DNA for the CDR3: TGCAGCGTTCGGACAGGAGCTAACTATGGCTACACCTTC. It encodes CSVRTGANYGYTF.

The J gene is TRBJ2-3, the V gene TRBV25-1, with D hard to call. Trimming shortened V by 4 bases and J by 0 bases, and 8 bases separated the two germline ends. Germline CDR1 and CDR2: MGHDK and SYGVNS. The CDR3 has 14 amino acids. This CDR3 reads CASSAHRSTDTQYF. For the CDR3, the DNA is TGTGCCAGCAGTGCACACCGAAGCACAGATACGCAGTATTTT.

The gene calls are TRBV9 and TRBJ1-5; no clear D. This CDR3 spans 14 amino acids. With 0 bases removed from V and 6 bases from J, the gap between germline ends came to 10 bases. CDR1 and CDR2 (germline): SGDLS, YYNGEE. CDR3 sequence: CASSVGAGVQPQHF. CDR3 nucleotide sequence: TGTGCCAGCAGCGTAGGGGCCGGGGTTCAGCCCCAGCATTTT. Full variable domain (remainder filled in from reference TRBV9 and TRBJ1-5): DSGVTQTPKHLITATGQRVTLRCSPRSGDLSVYWYQQSLDQGLQFLIQYYNGEERAKGNILERFSAQQFPDLHSELNLSSLELGDSALYFCASSVGAGVQPQHFGDGTRLSIL.

The chain employs TRBV28 and TRBJ2-3, with 11 bases identical to TRBD1. V shed 5 bases, J shed 5 bases, and the junction held 6 bases outside the gene matches. The CDR3 has 15 residues. The germline V gene has CDR1 MDHEN and CDR2 SYDVKM. CDR3 sequence: CASSQDRGQGDTQYF. In DNA form, the CDR3 reads TGTGCCAGCAGTCAGGACAGGGGGCAGGGAGATACGCAGTATTTT.

A few counts support this clone. The chain couples TRBV6-6 to TRBJ2-1, with TRBD1 as a possible D gene (5 bases). CDR3 length: 11 residues. Per germline, CDR1 MNHNY and CDR2 SVGAGI (reference sequence). V lost 7 bases to trimming and J lost 9 bases, with 10 bases between them. The CDR3 DNA sequence: TGTGCCAGCACTAGGGGCCTTGAGCAGTTCTTC. It specifies CASTRGLEQFF.

The V gene is TRBV6-1, the J gene TRBJ1-2, with TRBD1 matching 7 bases. The CDR3 covers 15 residues. J gave up 4 bases and V 1 base, and 6 bases lay outside the gene matches. Germline V gives CDR1 MNHNS, CDR2 SASEGT. The DNA for the CDR3 is TGTGCCAGCAGTGAAGATAGGCCAGGGGGCTATGGCTACACCTTC. This sequence encodes CASSEDRPGGYGYTF.

This clone was counted only a few times. The chain links TRBV7-9 to TRBJ2-5, with a tentative D call TRBD1 (5 bases). The V end lost 4 bases, the J end lost 1 base, and 7 bases lay between the germline ends. The germline V gene has CDR1 SEHNR and CDR2 FQNEAQ (reference sequence). The CDR3 has 13 amino acids. CDR3 protein: CASSSTVQETQYF. CDR3 coding DNA: TGTGCCAGCAGCTCGACAGTCCAAGAGACCCAGTACTTC.

The chain uses TRBV7-9 and TRBJ2-7, with 11 nucleotides matching TRBD1. Losses at the gene ends were 0 bases for V and 7 bases for J; bases not matched to a gene: 2. The CDR3 totals 14 residues. The V gene's germline CDR1 is SEHNR and CDR2 FQNEAQ (reference sequence). CDR3 residues: CASSLAGTGGEQYF. CDR3 coding DNA: TGTGCCAGCAGCTTAGCCGGGACAGGGGGAGAGCAGTACTTC.

V is TRBV14 and J is TRBJ1-6, with D unresolved. CDR1 SGHDN and CDR2 FVKESK come from the germline V gene. Trimming took off 1 base at V and 10 bases at J, with 8 bases between the two ends. The CDR3 spans 13 residues. The CDR3 spells CASSQGARSPLHF. Written as DNA, the CDR3 is TGTGCCAGCAGCCAAGGAGCCCGATCACCCCTCCACTTT.

This clone appeared once. The chain uses TRBV30 and TRBJ1-3; maybe TRBD1 (5 bases). The V gene lost 2 bases and the J gene lost 1 base, with 15 bases spanning the gap. CDR3 size: 16 residues. Germline V gene sequence: CDR1 GTSNPN, CDR2 SVGIG (reference sequence). The CDR3 nucleotides read TGTGCCTGGAGTAGAGACAGCATAATTTCTGGAAACACCATATATTTT. This encodes CAWSRDSIISGNTIYF.

The chain employs TRBV11-2 and TRBJ2-1; D may be TRBD2 (5 bases). The germline V gene encodes CDR1 SGHAT and CDR2 FQNNGV. This CDR3 region has 13 residues. The V end was cut by 0 bases, the J end by 9 bases, with 9 bases between. CDR3 amino acids: CASSLDREGEQFF. The CDR3 DNA reads TGTGCCAGCAGCTTAGATCGGGAAGGTGAGCAGTTCTTC.

This sequence joins TRBV18 and TRBJ2-4; 7 nucleotides line up with TRBD1. V was clipped by 2 bases and J by 6 bases; unmatched bases: 7. The germline V gene has CDR1 KGHSH and CDR2 LQKENI. The CDR3 consists of 15 residues. This CDR3 is CASSPTTGAGNIQYF. For the CDR3, the DNA is TGTGCCAGCTCACCAACCACAGGGGCAGGAAACATTCAGTACTTC.

The rearrangement joins TRBV9 to TRBJ1-2; TRBD1 aligns across 9 bases. CDR3 length: 15 amino acids. The ends lost 4 bases at V and 4 bases at J; junction bases unmatched: 8. From germline, CDR1 is SGDLS and CDR2 YYNGEE. Here the CDR3 reads CASSPGTGYSYGYTF. Here the CDR3 DNA reads TGTGCCAGCAGCCCAGGGACAGGGTATAGCTATGGCTACACCTTC.

This clone has a handful of counts. V and J are TRBV5-6 and TRBJ1-6; 7 nucleotides align to TRBD1. The CDR3 length is 16 residues. Germline loops: CDR1 SGHDT, CDR2 YYEEEE. With V trimmed by 4 bases and J by 4 bases, 8 bases remained unmatched. In nucleotides, the CDR3 is TGTGCCAGCAGCCCACGACAGGGATCATATAATTCACCCCTCCACTTT. Protein product: CASSPRQGSYNSPLHF.

The rearrangement uses TRBV5-4 and TRBJ2-7, with a possible D match to TRBD1 (8 bases). This CDR3 has 15 residues. Germline assignment: CDR1 SGHNT and CDR2 YYREEE (reference sequence). V lost 4 bases to trimming and J lost 7 bases, with 21 bases between them. CDR3 DNA sequence: TGTGCCAGCAGCCTTACAACAGACAGGGGAGGGGAGCAGTACTTC. Its protein is CASSLTTDRGGEQYF.

CDR3 sequence reads: CASRQGFSSYEQYF. For the CDR3, the DNA is TGTGCCAGCAGACAGGGGTTCTCAAGCTACGAGCAGTACTTC. This rearrangement joins TRBV11-2 to TRBJ2-7; 7 bases line up with TRBD1. J lost 3 bases, V lost 6 bases, and 8 bases had no gene match. The CDR3 runs to 14 residues. Germline-derived CDR1 and CDR2 are SGHAT and FQNNGV.

The chain combines TRBV19 with TRBJ1-5, with D perhaps matching TRBD1 (6 bases). From germline, CDR1 is LNHDA and CDR2 SQIVND (reference sequence). CDR3 length equals 14 residues. Trimming removed 3 bases from V and 7 bases from J, with 13 bases in between. CDR3 nucleotides: TGTGCCAGTAGTATGAGGGGGACGGGCCAGCCCCAGCATTTT. It specifies CASSMRGTGQPQHF.

V usage is TRBV5-1 and J usage is TRBJ2-7, with a tentative D call TRBD2 (6 bases). The CDR3 contains 15 residues. Trimming shortened V by 4 bases and J by 5 bases, and 19 bases separated the two germline ends. Germline CDR1 reads SGHRS; CDR2 reads YFSETQ. This CDR3 reads CASSPLGIAAHEQYF. The CDR3 region has the DNA TGCGCCAGCAGCCCCCTCGGGATAGCGGCCCACGAGCAGTACTTC.

This clone was recorded only once. This chain joins TRBV6-5 and TRBJ2-7; unclear D gene. Between the trimmed V and J ends, which lost 3 bases and 3 bases, there was a span of 3 bases. CDR1 and CDR2 (germline): MNHEY, SVGAGI. The CDR3 runs to 11 residues. The CDR3 sequence is CASSYNYEQYF. The CDR3 coding sequence is TGTGCCAGCAGTTATAACTACGAGCAGTACTTC.